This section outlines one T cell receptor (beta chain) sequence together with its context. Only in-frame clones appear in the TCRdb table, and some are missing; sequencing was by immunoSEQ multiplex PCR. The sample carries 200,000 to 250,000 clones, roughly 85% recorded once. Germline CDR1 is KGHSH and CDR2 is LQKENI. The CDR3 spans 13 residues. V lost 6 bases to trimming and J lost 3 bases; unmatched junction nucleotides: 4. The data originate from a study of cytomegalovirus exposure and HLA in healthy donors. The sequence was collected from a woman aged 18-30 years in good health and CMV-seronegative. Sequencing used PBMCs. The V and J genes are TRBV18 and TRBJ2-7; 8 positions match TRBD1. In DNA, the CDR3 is TGTGCCAGCTCTCACGGACAGGGCTACGAGCAGTACTTC. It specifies CASSHGQGYEQYF. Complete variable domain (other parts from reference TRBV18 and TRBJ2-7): NAGVMQNPRHLVRRRGQEARLRCSPMKGHSHVYWYRQLPEEGLKFMVYLQKENIIDESGMPKERFSAEFPKEGPSILRIQQVVRGDSAAYFCASSHGQGYEQYFGPGTRLTVT.